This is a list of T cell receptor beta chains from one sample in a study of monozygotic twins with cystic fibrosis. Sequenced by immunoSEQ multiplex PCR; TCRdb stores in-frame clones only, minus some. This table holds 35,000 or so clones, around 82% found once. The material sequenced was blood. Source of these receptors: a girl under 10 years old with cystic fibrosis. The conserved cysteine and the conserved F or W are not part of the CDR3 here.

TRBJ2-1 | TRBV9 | ASSAPPGHHEQF
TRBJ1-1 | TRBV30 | AWSVPWGTEAF
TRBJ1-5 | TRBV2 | ASSPGTGYQPQH
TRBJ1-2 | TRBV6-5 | ASGQGAPDYGYT
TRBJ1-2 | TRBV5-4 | ASSSVGTLYGYT
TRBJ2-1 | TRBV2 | ASSRLVEGNEQF
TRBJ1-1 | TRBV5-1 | ASSFGPGDMNTEAF
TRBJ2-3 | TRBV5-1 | ASSFGLAGSTDTQY
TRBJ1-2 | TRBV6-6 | ASSYWGVRGYT
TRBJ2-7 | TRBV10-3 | AISEWGTGSYEQY
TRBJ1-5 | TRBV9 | ASSGDGNSNQPQH
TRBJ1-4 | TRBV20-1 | SVPRGEKLF
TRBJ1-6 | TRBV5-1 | ASSLDSNSPLH
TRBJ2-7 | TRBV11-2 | ASRPGRHDYEQY
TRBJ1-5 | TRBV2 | ATNYRTNQPQH
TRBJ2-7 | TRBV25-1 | ASSEFSQDEQY
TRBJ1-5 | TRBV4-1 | ASSQDQGTGPQH
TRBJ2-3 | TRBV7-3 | ASSTQPTDTQY
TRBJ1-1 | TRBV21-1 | ASSKALVGQAEAF
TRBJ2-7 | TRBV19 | ASSEYVRTGVYEQY
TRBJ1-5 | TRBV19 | ASSNQPQH
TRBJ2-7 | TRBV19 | ASSIPGGASYEQY
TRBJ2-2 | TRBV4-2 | ASSQDFTSGGATGELF
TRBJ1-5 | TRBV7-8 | ASSRQVVWQPQH
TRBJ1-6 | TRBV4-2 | ASSPPLGGANNSPLH
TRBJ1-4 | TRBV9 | ASSVDSLNEKLF
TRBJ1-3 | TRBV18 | ASSPQTVSGNTIY
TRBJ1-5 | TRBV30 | AWAGTGGQPQH
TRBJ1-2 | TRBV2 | ATTGQGLSNYGYT
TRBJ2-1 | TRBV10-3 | AISEWLAGSDEQF
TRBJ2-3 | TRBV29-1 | SVEVREGTDTQY
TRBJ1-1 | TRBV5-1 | ASSLDGGNTEAF
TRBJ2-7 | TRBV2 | ASSVGGTGVPEQY
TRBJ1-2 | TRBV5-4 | ASSSTGVDGYT
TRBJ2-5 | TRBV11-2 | ASSHRQGPLEETQY
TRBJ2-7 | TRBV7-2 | ASSFFRINEQY
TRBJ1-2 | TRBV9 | ASSDRGRNYGYT